Listed below are T cell receptor beta chains from one sample, sequenced in a study of blood T cell repertoires in COVID-19. The protocol was immunoSEQ multiplex PCR, while the TCRdb copy is restricted to in-frame clones and leaves out a portion. Of around 250,000 clones detected, around 90% appear once; the ten largest clones hold approximately 10%. Sequencing used peripheral blood. These receptors originate from a woman aged 70-85 years with COVID-19, enrolled during active disease. The CDR3 runs from the conserved cysteine through the conserved F or W. A D gene is named only where the DNA matches it firmly. Expanded clones get a size class; other rows say once, few or many, or leave the size out.

abundance,len,d_gene,j_gene,v_gene,CDR3nt,CDR3aa
.,14,TRBD1,TRBJ1-2,TRBV5-6,TGTGCCAGCAGCTTCGGACAGGAGACTTTGGGCTACACCTTC,CASSFGQETLGYTF
.,16,TRBD2,TRBJ2-3,TRBV2,TGTGCCAGCAGTGAACTAGTAGCGGGAGGGGTAGATACGCAGTATTTT,CASSELVAGGVDTQYF
.,14,.,TRBJ1-2,TRBV2,TGTGCCAGCAGTGAATGGGGAGTGGGCGGTGGCTACACCTTC,CASSEWGVGGGYTF
.,13,TRBD1,TRBJ1-2,TRBV7-2,TGTGCCAGCAGCTTCGACAGGGACGGTGGCTACACCTTC,CASSFDRDGGYTF
once,13,TRBD1,TRBJ1-1,TRBV5-1,TGCGCCAGCAGCCGGACAGGGAACACTGAAGCTTTCTTT,CASSRTGNTEAFF
.,13,.,TRBJ2-7,TRBV5-1,TGCGCCAGCAGCTTGGACAGACTATACGAGCAGTACTTC,CASSLDRLYEQYF
.,14,.,TRBJ1-2,TRBV11-2,TGTGCCAGCAGCTTAGGTACAGGGTCCTATGGCTACACCTTC,CASSLGTGSYGYTF
.,13,.,TRBJ2-5,TRBV5-6,TGTGCCAGCAGCCTCGGGGTTAAGGAGACCCAGTACTTC,CASSLGVKETQYF
.,15,TRBD1,TRBJ2-5,TRBV5-4,TGTGCCAGCAGCTACCTCGGGACAGGGGGAGAGACCCAGTACTTC,CASSYLGTGGETQYF
.,13,TRBD1,TRBJ2-7,TRBV2,TGTGCCACCAATAGACAGGGACCCTACGAGCAGTACTTC,CATNRQGPYEQYF
once,15,TRBD1,TRBJ1-2,TRBV19,TGTGCCAGTAGTGTGCCTCGGACAGGGATGAATGGCTACACCTTC,CASSVPRTGMNGYTF
.,13,.,TRBJ2-3,TRBV2,TGTGCCAGCAGTGGGGCGAACACAGATACGCAGTATTTT,CASSGANTDTQYF
.,16,.,TRBJ2-7,TRBV7-9,TGTGCCAGCAGCCTGAGCCCCATGGGGGAGGATTACGAGCAGTACTTC,CASSLSPMGEDYEQYF
few,14,TRBD1,TRBJ1-1,TRBV10-3,TGTGCCATCAGTGGGGGACAGGGGGCAACTGAAGCTTTCTTT,CAISGGQGATEAFF
.,17,TRBD2,TRBJ2-2,TRBV19,TGTGCCAGTAGCGTGACTAGCGGGAGTGGCGGCACCGGGGAGCTGTTTTTT,CASSVTSGSGGTGELFF
few,17,TRBD1,TRBJ2-7,TRBV10-1,TGCGCCAGCAGGAAACAGGGGGCCAGAAGAAGTCCCTACGAGCAGTACTTC,CASRKQGARRSPYEQYF
.,16,.,TRBJ1-2,TRBV28,TGTGCCAGCAGTAAGAGATCAGGGGTCCCGGGCTATGGCTACACCTTC,CASSKRSGVPGYGYTF
.,14,.,TRBJ2-1,TRBV24-1,TGTGCCACCAGTGCAGTGTCCCCCTACAATGAGCAGTTCTTC,CATSAVSPYNEQFF
.,16,.,TRBJ1-2,TRBV11-2,TGTGCCAGCAGCTTAGTAAGGTTCGGGGAAGACTATGGCTACACCTTC,CASSLVRFGEDYGYTF
.,15,.,TRBJ1-5,TRBV6-1,TGTGCCAGCAGTGAAACGCAGGGGTGGGATCAGCCCCAGCATTTT,CASSETQGWDQPQHF
once,13,.,TRBJ1-1,TRBV27,TGTGCCAGCAGTTTATCAGGGGACACTGAAGCTTTCTTT,CASSLSGDTEAFF
.,14,.,TRBJ1-2,TRBV30,TGTGCCTGGAGCCAACTAGGGTCTAACTATGGCTACACCTTC,CAWSQLGSNYGYTF
.,14,TRBD2,TRBJ2-7,TRBV6-5,TGTGCCAGCACCGGGACTATCCGTCTCTACGAGCAGTACTTC,CASTGTIRLYEQYF
.,16,.,TRBJ2-4,TRBV6-1,TGTGCCAGCAGTGAACCCAGGGCTGAGGCCAAAAACATTCAGTACTTC,CASSEPRAEAKNIQYF
.,13,.,TRBJ1-4,TRBV2,TGTGCCAGCAGGAGAGGGGAGGAAGAAAAACTGTTTTTT,CASRRGEEEKLFF
.,14,TRBD1,TRBJ2-7,TRBV2,TGTGCCAGCAGCGAAACGATAACAGGGGCCGAGCAGTACTTC,CASSETITGAEQYF
.,15,.,TRBJ1-3,TRBV18,TGTGCCAGCTCACCACCGGGGGGCTCTGGAAACACCATATATTTT,CASSPPGGSGNTIYF
few,15,TRBD1,TRBJ1-2,TRBV5-4,TGTGCCAGCAGAGCCCAATCCGGGACAGGGGGCGGCTACACCTTC,CASRAQSGTGGGYTF
.,18,TRBD2,TRBJ2-3,TRBV4-2,TGTGCCAGCAGCCAAGATCGTGCGCGGGAGATCGCAATAGATACGCAGTATTTT,CASSQDRAREIAIDTQYF
.,15,.,TRBJ2-5,TRBV5-6,TGTGCCAGCAGCTTGACCAGGGGCGCAGGAGAGACCCAGTACTTC,CASSLTRGAGETQYF
.,15,.,TRBJ1-1,TRBV3-1/TRBV3-2,TGTGCCAGCAGCCAAGAGGGGGCTTTGAACACTGAAGCTTTCTTT,CASSQEGALNTEAFF
.,14,.,TRBJ1-1,TRBV2,TGTGCCAGCAACATGGCCGCCCCGGGCACTGAAGCTTTCTTT,CASNMAAPGTEAFF
.,10,.,TRBJ1-1,TRBV7-6,TGTGCCAGCAGCTTCAGTGAAGCTTTCTTT,CASSFSEAFF
.,13,.,TRBJ1-5,TRBV27,TGTGCCAGCAGTTTGGTCAGGGATCAGCCCCAGCATTTT,CASSLVRDQPQHF
.,16,TRBD2,TRBJ2-7,TRBV9,TGTGCCAGCAGCGCAGGACTAGCGGGAGAGGTCTACGAGCAGTACTTC,CASSAGLAGEVYEQYF
once,16,.,TRBJ2-2,TRBV18,TGTGCCAGCTCACCTATGTCTCAGGGAAACACCGGGGAGCTGTTTTTT,CASSPMSQGNTGELFF
.,12,.,TRBJ2-1,TRBV7-2,TGTGCCAGCACCAATCGGAGGAGTGAGCAGTTCTTC,CASTNRRSEQFF
.,16,.,TRBJ2-7,TRBV28,TGTGCCAGCACCTCCTCCGCGGGGAGATCTTCATACGAGCAGTACTTC,CASTSSAGRSSYEQYF
.,13,.,TRBJ2-7,TRBV19,TGTGCCGTCTCGTGGGGGGGGCCGGGCGAGCAGTACTTC,CAVSWGGPGEQYF
.,18,TRBD1,TRBJ2-6,TRBV3-1/TRBV3-2,TGTGCCAGCAGCCACTTGACGGGACAGTCTTTTGGGGCCAACGTCCTGACTTTC,CASSHLTGQSFGANVLTF
.,16,.,TRBJ2-3,TRBV2,TGTGCCAGCAGTGAATTGGGCGGGACTAGCACAGATACGCAGTATTTT,CASSELGGTSTDTQYF
.,16,.,TRBJ1-5,TRBV28,TGTGCCAGCAGGTCCATTGAGGGAGCCAGCAATCAGCCCCAGCATTTT,CASRSIEGASNQPQHF
.,11,.,TRBJ2-5,TRBV29-1,TGCAGCGTACGGTGGCAAGAGACCCAGTACTTC,CSVRWQETQYF
.,15,.,TRBJ1-1,TRBV7-3,TGTGCCAGCAGCTTAAGTGGGGAGGCGAACACTGAAGCTTTCTTT,CASSLSGEANTEAFF
.,13,.,TRBJ2-2,TRBV11-3,TGTGCCAGCAGGTGGGGGGTCACCGGGGAGCTGTTTTTT,CASRWGVTGELFF
once,15,.,TRBJ2-1,TRBV7-9,TGTGCCAGCAGCCCGAACCCCGGGACCTACAATGAGCAGTTCTTC,CASSPNPGTYNEQFF
.,12,.,TRBJ1-2,TRBV5-1,TGCGCCAGCAGCCGGAACACAGATGGCTACACCTTC,CASSRNTDGYTF
.,15,.,TRBJ1-3,TRBV7-3,TGTGCCAGCAGTTACGCAGGGGAATCTGGAAACACCATATATTTT,CASSYAGESGNTIYF
.,15,TRBD1,TRBJ2-1,TRBV9,TGTGCCAGCAGTCGCATCCCGGGACAGGGGGGTCTTCAGTTCTTC,CASSRIPGQGGLQFF
once,15,TRBD2,TRBJ2-4,TRBV11-2,TGTGCCAGCAGCCTTTCCGGGGGGAGTGAAAACATTCAGTACTTC,CASSLSGGSENIQYF
.,17,.,TRBJ2-2,TRBV7-2,TGTGCCAGCAGCTTAGCGGCGGGCCAGGGAGGCACCGGGGAGCTGTTTTTT,CASSLAAGQGGTGELFF
.,15,TRBD1,TRBJ2-2,TRBV4-1,TGCGCCAGCAGCCAAGGCGACAGGGTTGGCGGGGAGCTGTTTTTT,CASSQGDRVGGELFF
.,16,.,TRBJ1-5,TRBV19,TGTGCCAGTAGTGGAGATCATCTCCTAATCAATCAGCCCCAGCATTTT,CASSGDHLLINQPQHF
.,16,.,TRBJ2-3,TRBV5-1,TGCGCCAGCAGCTTGGAAACGGGGATTTTAGCAGATACGCAGTATTTT,CASSLETGILADTQYF
.,16,TRBD2,TRBJ2-2,TRBV18,TGTGCCAGCTCACCGGTTCTAGCGGCTTTGTCCGGGGAGCTGTTTTTT,CASSPVLAALSGELFF
.,13,.,TRBJ1-1,TRBV6-1,TGTGCCAGCAGTGAACAGGGGAGAACTGAAGCTTTCTTT,CASSEQGRTEAFF
.,18,TRBD2,TRBJ2-2,TRBV18,TGTGCCAGCTCACCTCCGATAGCGGGAGTAGCGAACACCGGGGAGCTGTTTTTT,CASSPPIAGVANTGELFF
.,14,TRBD2,TRBJ2-2,TRBV19,TGTGCCAGTAGACTAGCGGGAGGAACCGGGGAGCTGTTTTTT,CASRLAGGTGELFF
.,15,.,TRBJ1-1,TRBV7-9,TGTGCCAGCAGCTTAGGTACCGCAGGGGCCACTGAAGCTTTCTTT,CASSLGTAGATEAFF
once,12,.,TRBJ1-2,TRBV24-1,TGTGCCACCAGTGTGTCGGGTCTTGGCTACACCTTC,CATSVSGLGYTF